The 8 T cell receptor beta chains presented below share a single source sample, sequenced in a study of metastatic and nonmetastatic thyroid tumors. With MiXCR, TCRdb called clones anew from the PCR reads. The sample has 89,000 or so clones, 8.6% seen once. Patients had received no treatment of any kind before thyroid surgery. The sequenced sample consisted of blood. Receptors were obtained from a female donor with papillary thyroid cancer or a benign thyroid nodule (not recorded which). Some clones in this sample may be carry-over from other donors' samples.

This clone appeared many times. The chain links TRBV7-3 to TRBJ2-2; either TRBD1 or TRBD2 may supply D (6 bases each). V was shortened by 0 bases and J by 2 bases, with 10 bases between the two germline ends. This CDR3 is built from 16 residues. The germline V gene has CDR1 SGHTA and CDR2 FQGTGA. CDR3 amino acids: CASSLTGGRNTGELFF. The DNA for the CDR3 is TGTGCCAGCAGCTTAACGGGGGGCAGAAACACCGGGGAGCTGTTTTTT. Supplemented by reference TRBV7-3 and TRBJ2-2, the full variable domain reads GAGVSQTPSNKVTEKGKYVELRCDPISGHTALYWYRQSLGQGPEFLIYFQGTGAADDSGLPNDRFFAVRPEGSVSTLKIQRTERGDSAVYLCASSLTGGRNTGELFFGEGSRLTVL.

The table lists this clone with many counts. The chain links TRBV2 to TRBJ2-7; 10 bases are shared with TRBD2. This CDR3 has 14 amino acids. Looked up from germline, CDR1 is SNHLY and CDR2 is FYNNEI. Trimming at V came to 6 bases and at J to 9 bases, leaving 11 bases not matched to a gene. The CDR3 region is CASRGSGGADGQYF. CDR3 bases: TGTGCCAGCAGGGGAAGCGGGGGGGCCGATGGGCAGTACTTC.

This clone was seen at least ten times. This sequence joins TRBV9 and TRBJ1-2, with D maybe TRBD1 (6 bases). The CDR3 sequence is 14 residues long. Trimming took 0 bases from V and 2 from J, leaving 8 bases between them. CDR1 SGDLS and CDR2 YYNGEE come from the germline V gene. The CDR3 DNA is TGTGCCAGCAGCGTAGGGACAGAGAACTATGGCTACACCTTC. This sequence encodes CASSVGTENYGYTF.

The chain links TRBV9 to TRBJ1-5; D gene unclear. The CDR3 runs to 14 residues. Between the trimmed V and J ends, which lost 3 bases and 1 base, there was a span of 8 bases. Germline-derived CDR1 and CDR2 are SGDLS and YYNGEE. Here the CDR3 reads CASSEGSSNQPQHF. Written as DNA, the CDR3 is TGTGCCAGCAGCGAGGGTTCCAGCAATCAGCCCCAGCATTTT.

This clone has ten or more counts. A much larger clone lies a single base off, so this may be a read error. The CDR3 loop reads CASSVIISEKLFF. The CDR3 region has the DNA TGTGCCAGCAGTGTAATCATATCTGAAAAACTGTTTTTT. V usage is TRBV2 and J usage is TRBJ1-4, with unresolved D. This CDR3 comprises 13 residues. With 4 bases removed from V and 7 bases from J, the gap between germline ends came to 10 bases. In germline, CDR1 is SNHLY, CDR2 FYNNEI. Complete variable domain (other parts from reference TRBV2 and TRBJ1-4): EPEVTQTPSHQVTQMGQEVILRCVPISNHLYFYWYRQILGQKVEFLVSFYNNEISEKSEIFDDQFSVERPDGSNFTLKIRSTKLEDSAMYFCASSVIISEKLFFGSGTQLSVL.

Many counts were recorded for this clone. This rearrangement joins TRBV19 to TRBJ1-6; TRBD1 is a possible D gene (6 bases). Per the germline V gene, CDR1 is LNHDA and CDR2 is SQIVND (reference sequence). Trimming left V 5 bases short and J 1 base short, with 9 bases between. This CDR3 spans 15 amino acids. This CDR3 reads CASSPDSSYNSPLHF. CDR3 nucleotides: TGTGCCAGTAGTCCGGACAGTTCCTATAATTCACCCCTCCACTTT.

The chain employs TRBV9 and TRBJ2-1, with 7 bases identical to TRBD2. Trimming at V came to 4 bases and at J to 6 bases, leaving 10 bases not matched to a gene. This CDR3 is built from 15 residues. Germline V lookup: CDR1 SGDLS, CDR2 YYNGEE. The CDR3 DNA reads as TGTGCCAGCAGCCCGCGGACTAGTACGGGCAATGAGCAGTTCTTC. It translates to CASSPRTSTGNEQFF.

This clone appeared a few times. This may stem from a read error, because a much larger clone lies one nucleotide away. At the DNA level, this CDR3 is encoded by other sequences in the same sample as well. This sequence joins TRBV2 and TRBJ1-4, with no clear D. The CDR3 runs to 16 residues. Germline V gene lookup returns CDR1 SNHLY and CDR2 FYNNEI. Between the trimmed V and J ends, which lost 2 bases and 0 bases, there was a span of 10 bases. The CDR3 nucleotides read TGTGCCAGCAGTGAATTTCGTACCTCAACTAATGAAAAACTGTTTTTT. Residues: CASSEFRTSTNEKLFF.